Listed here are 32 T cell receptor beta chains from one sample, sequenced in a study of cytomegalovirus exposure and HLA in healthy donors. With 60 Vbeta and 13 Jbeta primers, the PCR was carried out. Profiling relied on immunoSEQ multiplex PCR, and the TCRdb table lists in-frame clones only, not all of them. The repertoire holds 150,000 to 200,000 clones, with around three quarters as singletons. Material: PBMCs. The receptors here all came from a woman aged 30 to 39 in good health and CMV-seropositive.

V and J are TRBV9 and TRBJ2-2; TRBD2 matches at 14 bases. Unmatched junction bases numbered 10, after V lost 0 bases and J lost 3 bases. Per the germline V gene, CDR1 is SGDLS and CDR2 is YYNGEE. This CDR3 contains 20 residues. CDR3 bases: TGTGCCAGCAGCGTAGTTCCGGAGGGACTAGCGGGAGCGTACACCGGGGAGCTGTTTTTT. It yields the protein CASSVVPEGLAGAYTGELFF.

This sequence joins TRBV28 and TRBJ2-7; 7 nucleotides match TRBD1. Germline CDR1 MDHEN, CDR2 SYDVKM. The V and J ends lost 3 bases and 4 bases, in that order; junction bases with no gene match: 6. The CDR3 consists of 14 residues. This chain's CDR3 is CASSFLGQLYEQYF. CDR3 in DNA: TGTGCCAGCAGTTTCCTGGGACAGTTGTACGAGCAGTACTTC.

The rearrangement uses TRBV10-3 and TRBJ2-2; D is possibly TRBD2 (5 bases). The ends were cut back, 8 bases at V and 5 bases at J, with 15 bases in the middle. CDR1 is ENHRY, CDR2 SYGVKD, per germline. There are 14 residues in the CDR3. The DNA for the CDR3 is TGTGCCATCTCGGACGGGGTGAATACCGGGGAGCTGTTTTTT. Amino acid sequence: CAISDGVNTGELFF.

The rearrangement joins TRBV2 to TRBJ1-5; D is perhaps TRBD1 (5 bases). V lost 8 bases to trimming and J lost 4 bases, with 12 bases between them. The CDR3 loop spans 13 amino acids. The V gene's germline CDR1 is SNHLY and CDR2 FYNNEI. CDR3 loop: CASWKGVNQPQHF. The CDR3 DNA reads TGTGCCAGCTGGAAAGGGGTAAATCAGCCCCAGCATTTT.

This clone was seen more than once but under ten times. The CDR3 here is CASSPVVQVGLAGGTTYNEQFF. The CDR3 DNA is TGCGCCAGCAGCCCAGTGGTCCAGGTAGGCCTAGCGGGAGGCACTACCTACAATGAGCAGTTCTTC. The chain employs TRBV4-1 and TRBJ2-1; 11 bases match TRBD2. The CDR3 covers 22 residues. J gave up 2 bases and V 4 bases, and 22 bases lay outside the gene matches. Germline CDR1 reads MGHRA; CDR2 reads YSYEKL.

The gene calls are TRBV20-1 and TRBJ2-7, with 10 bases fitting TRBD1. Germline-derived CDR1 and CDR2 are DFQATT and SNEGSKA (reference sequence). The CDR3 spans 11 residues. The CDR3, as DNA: TGCAGCGCGGGACAGGGGTACGAGCAGTACTTC. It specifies CSAGQGYEQYF.

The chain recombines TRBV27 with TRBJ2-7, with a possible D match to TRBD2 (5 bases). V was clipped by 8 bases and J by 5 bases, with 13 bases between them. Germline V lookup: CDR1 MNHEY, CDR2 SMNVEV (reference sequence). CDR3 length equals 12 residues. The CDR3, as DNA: TGTGCCAGCTGGAGGATAGCCGACGAGCAGTACTTC. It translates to CASWRIADEQYF.

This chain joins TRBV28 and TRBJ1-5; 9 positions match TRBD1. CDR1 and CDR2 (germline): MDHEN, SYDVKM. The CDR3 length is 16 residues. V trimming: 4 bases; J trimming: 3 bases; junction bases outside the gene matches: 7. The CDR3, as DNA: TGTGCCAGCAGTTCTCGGGGACAGGGAACCAATCAGCCCCAGCATTTT. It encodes CASSSRGQGTNQPQHF.

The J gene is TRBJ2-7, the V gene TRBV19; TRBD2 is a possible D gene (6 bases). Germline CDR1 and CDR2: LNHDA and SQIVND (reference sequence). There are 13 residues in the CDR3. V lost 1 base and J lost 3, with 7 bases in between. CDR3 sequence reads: CASSIGEVYEQYF. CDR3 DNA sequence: TGTGCCAGTAGTATAGGGGAGGTCTACGAGCAGTACTTC.

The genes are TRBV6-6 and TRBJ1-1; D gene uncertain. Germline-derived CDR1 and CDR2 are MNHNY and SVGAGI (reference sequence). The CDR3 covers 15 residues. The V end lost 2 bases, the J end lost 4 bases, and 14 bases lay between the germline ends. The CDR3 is CASSYRERASTEAFF. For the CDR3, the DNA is TGTGCCAGCAGTTACCGGGAAAGAGCGAGCACTGAAGCTTTCTTT.

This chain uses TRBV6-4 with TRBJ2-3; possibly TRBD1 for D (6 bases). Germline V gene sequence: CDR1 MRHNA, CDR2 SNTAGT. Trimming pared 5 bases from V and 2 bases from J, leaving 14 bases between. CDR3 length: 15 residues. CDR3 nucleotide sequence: TGTGCCAGCAGTCCCAGGGGACGATTCACAGATACGCAGTATTTT. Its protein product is CASSPRGRFTDTQYF.

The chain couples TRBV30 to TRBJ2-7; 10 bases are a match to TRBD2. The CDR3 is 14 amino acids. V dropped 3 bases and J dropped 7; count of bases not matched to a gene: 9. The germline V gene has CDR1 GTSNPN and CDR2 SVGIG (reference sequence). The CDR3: CAWRKAGGPGEQYF. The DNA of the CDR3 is TGTGCCTGGAGGAAAGCGGGAGGGCCGGGGGAGCAGTACTTC.

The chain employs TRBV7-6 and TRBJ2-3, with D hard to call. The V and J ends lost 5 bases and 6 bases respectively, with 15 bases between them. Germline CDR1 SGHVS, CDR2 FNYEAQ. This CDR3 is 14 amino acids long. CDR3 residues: CASSPASPGDTQYF. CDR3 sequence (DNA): TGTGCCAGCAGCCCAGCCAGTCCAGGTGATACGCAGTATTTT.

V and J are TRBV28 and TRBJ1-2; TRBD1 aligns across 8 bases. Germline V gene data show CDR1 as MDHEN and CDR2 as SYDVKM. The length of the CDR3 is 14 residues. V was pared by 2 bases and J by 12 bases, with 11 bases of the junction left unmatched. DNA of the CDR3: TGTGCCAGCAGTTTACCTAACAGGGGGGCCCCCCACACCTTC. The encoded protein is CASSLPNRGAPHTF.

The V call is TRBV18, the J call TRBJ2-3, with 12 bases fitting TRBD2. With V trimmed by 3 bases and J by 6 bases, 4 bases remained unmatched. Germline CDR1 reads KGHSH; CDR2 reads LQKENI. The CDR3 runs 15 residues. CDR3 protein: CASSPRTSGTDTQYF. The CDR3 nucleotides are TGTGCCAGCTCACCGCGGACTAGCGGGACGGATACGCAGTATTTT.

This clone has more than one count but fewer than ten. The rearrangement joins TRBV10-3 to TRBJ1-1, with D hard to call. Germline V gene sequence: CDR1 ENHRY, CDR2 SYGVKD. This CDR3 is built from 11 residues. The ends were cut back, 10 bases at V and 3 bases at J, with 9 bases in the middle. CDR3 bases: TGTGCCACACGGGAATACACTGAAGCTTTCTTT. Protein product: CATREYTEAFF.

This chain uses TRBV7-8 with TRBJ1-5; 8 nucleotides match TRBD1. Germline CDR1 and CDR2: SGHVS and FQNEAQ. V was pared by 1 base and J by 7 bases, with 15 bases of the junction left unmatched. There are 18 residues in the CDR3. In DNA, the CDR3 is TGTGCCAGCAGCTTAGTCCTTGGTCAGGGGGCTTTGGGGCAGCCCCAGCATTTT. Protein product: CASSLVLGQGALGQPQHF.

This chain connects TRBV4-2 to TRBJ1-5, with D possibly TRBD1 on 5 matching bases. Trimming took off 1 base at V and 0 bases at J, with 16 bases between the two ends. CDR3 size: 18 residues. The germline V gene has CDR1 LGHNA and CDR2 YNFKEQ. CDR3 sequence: CASSQGDGGTYSNQPQHF. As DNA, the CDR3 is TGTGCCAGCAGCCAAGGGGACGGAGGGACCTATAGCAATCAGCCCCAGCATTTT.

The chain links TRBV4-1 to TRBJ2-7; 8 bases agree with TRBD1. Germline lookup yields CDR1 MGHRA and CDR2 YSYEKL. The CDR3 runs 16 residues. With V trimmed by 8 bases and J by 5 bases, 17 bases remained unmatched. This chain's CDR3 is CASSQGQAMLLHEQYF. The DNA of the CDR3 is TGCGCCAGCTCGCAGGGACAGGCCATGCTTCTCCACGAGCAGTACTTC.

The CDR3: CASQDRAVETGELFF. The CDR3 DNA reads TGCGCCAGCCAGGACAGGGCGGTAGAGACCGGGGAGCTGTTTTTT. This sequence joins TRBV5-1 and TRBJ2-2; 8 bases are shared with TRBD1. Germline V gene sequence: CDR1 SGHRS, CDR2 YFSETQ. The V and J ends lost 7 bases and 5 bases, in that order; junction bases with no gene match: 10. CDR3 length: 15 amino acids.

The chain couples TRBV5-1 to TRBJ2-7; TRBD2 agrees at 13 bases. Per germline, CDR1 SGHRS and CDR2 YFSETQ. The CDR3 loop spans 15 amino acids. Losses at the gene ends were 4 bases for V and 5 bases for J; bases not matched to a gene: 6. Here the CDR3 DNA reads TGCGCCAGCAGCCCAGGACTAGCGGGGGATGACGAGCAGTACTTC. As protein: CASSPGLAGDDEQYF.

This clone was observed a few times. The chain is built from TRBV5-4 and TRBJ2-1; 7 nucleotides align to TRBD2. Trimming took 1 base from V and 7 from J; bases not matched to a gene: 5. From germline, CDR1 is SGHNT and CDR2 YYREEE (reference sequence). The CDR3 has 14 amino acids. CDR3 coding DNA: TGTGCCAGCAGCTTGCGGGGGGTAACAAATGAGCAGTTCTTC. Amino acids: CASSLRGVTNEQFF.

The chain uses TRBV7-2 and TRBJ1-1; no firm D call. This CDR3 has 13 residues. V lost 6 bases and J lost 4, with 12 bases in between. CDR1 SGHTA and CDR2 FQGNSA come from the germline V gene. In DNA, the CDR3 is TGTGCCAGCAGTTTGACTCGCGGCACTGAAGCTTTCTTT. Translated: CASSLTRGTEAFF.

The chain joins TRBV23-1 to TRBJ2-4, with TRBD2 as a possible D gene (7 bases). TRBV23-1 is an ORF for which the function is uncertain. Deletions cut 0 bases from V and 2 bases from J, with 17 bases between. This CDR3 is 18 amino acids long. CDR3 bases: TGCGCCAGCAGTCAATCAGGGGGGCTAGCGGAATCCAAAAACATTCAGTACTTC. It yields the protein CASSQSGGLAESKNIQYF.

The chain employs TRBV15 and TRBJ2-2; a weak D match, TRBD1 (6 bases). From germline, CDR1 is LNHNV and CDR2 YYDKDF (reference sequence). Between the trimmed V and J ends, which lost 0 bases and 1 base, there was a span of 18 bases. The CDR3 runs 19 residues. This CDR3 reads CATSRDNGRGYQNTGELFF. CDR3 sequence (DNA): TGTGCCACCAGCAGAGATAACGGCAGGGGTTACCAGAACACCGGGGAGCTGTTTTTT.

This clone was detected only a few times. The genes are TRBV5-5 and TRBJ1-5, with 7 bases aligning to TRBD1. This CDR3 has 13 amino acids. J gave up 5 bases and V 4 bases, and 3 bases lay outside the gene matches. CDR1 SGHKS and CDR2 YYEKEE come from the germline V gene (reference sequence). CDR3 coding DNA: TGTGCCAGCAGCCCGCAGGGGGATCAGCCCCAGCATTTT. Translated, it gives CASSPQGDQPQHF.

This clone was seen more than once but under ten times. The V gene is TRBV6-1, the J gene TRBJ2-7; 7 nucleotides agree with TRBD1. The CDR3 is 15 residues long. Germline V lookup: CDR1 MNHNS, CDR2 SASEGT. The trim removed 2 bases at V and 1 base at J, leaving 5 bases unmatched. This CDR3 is CASSETGAGSYEQYF. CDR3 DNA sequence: TGTGCCAGCAGTGAAACAGGGGCCGGATCCTACGAGCAGTACTTC.

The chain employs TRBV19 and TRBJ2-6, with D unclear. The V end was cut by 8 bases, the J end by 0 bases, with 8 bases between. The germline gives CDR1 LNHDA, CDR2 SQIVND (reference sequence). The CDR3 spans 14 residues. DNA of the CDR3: TGTGCCAGTTGCGTCGTCTCTGGGGCCAACGTCCTGACTTTC. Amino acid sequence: CASCVVSGANVLTF.

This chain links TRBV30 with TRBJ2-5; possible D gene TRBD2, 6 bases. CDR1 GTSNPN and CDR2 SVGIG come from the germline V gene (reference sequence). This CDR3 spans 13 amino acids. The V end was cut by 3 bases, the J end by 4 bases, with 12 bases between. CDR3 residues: CAWRRDSGETQYF. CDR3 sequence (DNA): TGTGCCTGGAGGAGGGACTCCGGAGAGACCCAGTACTTC.

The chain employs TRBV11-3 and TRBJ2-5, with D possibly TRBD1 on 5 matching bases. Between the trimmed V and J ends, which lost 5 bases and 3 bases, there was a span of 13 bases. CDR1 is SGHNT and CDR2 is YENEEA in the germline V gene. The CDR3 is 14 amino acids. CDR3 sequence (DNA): TGTGCCAGCAGCCACAGGACGAGGAAAGAGACCCAGTACTTC. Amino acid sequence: CASSHRTRKETQYF.

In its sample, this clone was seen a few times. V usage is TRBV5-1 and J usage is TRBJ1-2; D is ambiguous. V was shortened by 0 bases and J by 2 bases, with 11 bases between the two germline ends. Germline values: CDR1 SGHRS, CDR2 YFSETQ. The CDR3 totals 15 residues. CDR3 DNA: TGCGCCAGCAGCTTGGGCAGTTCAGAAAACTATGGCTACACCTTC. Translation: CASSLGSSENYGYTF.

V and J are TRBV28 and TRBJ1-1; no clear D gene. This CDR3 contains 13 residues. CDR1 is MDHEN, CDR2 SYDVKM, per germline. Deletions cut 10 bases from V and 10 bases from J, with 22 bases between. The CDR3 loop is CAIRPGATVAAFF. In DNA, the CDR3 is TGTGCCATTCGTCCGGGTGCGACTGTTGCAGCTTTCTTT.